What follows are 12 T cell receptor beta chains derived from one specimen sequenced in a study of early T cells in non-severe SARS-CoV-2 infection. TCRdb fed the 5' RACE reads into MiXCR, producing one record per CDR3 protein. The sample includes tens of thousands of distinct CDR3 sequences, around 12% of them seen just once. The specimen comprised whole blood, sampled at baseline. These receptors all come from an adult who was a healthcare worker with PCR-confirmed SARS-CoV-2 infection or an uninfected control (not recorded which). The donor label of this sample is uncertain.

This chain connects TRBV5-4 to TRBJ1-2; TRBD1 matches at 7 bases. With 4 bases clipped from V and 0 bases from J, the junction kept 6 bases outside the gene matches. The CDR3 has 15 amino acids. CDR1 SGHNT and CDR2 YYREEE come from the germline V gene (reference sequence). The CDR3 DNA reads TGTGCCAGCAGCGAGGACAGGAAAGCTAACTATGGCTACACCTTC. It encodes CASSEDRKANYGYTF. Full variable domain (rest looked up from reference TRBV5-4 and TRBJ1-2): ETGVTQSPTHLIKTRGQQVTLRCSSQSGHNTVSWYQQALGQGPQFIFQYYREEENGRGNFPPRFSGLQFPNYSSELNVNALELDDSALYLCASSEDRKANYGYTFGSGTRLTVV.

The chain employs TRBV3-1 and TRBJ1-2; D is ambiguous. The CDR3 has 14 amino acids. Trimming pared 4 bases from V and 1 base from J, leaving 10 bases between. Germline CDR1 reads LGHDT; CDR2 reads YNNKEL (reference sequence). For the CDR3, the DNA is TGTGCCAGCAGCCTAAGACTGATTAACTATGGCTACACCTTC. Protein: CASSLRLINYGYTF.

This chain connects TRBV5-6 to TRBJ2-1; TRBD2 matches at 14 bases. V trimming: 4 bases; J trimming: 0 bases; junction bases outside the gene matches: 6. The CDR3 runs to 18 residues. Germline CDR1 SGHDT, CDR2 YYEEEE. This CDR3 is CASSPTSGGASSYNEQFF. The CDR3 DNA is TGTGCCAGCAGCCCGACTAGCGGGGGGGCTAGCTCCTACAATGAGCAGTTCTTC.

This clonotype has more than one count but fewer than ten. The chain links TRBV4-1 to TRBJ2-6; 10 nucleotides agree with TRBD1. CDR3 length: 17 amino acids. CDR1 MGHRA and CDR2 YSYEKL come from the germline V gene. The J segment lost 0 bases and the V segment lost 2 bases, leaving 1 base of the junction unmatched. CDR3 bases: TGCGCCAGCAGCCAATGGGACAGGGGCTCTGGGGCCAACGTCCTGACTTTC. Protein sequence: CASSQWDRGSGANVLTF.

The CDR3 region is CASSSLGGGARTDTQYF. CDR3 in DNA: TGTGCCAGCAGCTCCCTAGGAGGGGGGGCTAGAACAGATACGCAGTATTTT. This chain uses TRBV11-2 with TRBJ2-3, with a possible D match to TRBD2 (7 bases). CDR1 and CDR2 from the germline V gene are SGHAT and FQNNGV. This CDR3 contains 17 residues. V lost 4 bases to trimming and J lost 3 bases, with 20 bases between them.

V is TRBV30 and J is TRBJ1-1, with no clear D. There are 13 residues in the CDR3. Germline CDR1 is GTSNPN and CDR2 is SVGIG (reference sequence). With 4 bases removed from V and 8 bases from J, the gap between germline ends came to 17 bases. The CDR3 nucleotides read TGTGCCTGGACTGTAGCGCACTCCGGCGAAGCTTTCTTT. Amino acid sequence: CAWTVAHSGEAFF.

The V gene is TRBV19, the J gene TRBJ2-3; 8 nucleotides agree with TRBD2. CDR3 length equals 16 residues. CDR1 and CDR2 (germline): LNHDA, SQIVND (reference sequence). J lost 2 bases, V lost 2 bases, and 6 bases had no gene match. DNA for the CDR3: TGTGCCAGTAGTATAACGGGGGGGCAAAACACAGATACGCAGTATTTT. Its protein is CASSITGGQNTDTQYF.

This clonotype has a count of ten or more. The CDR3 DNA is TGCAGTGCTAGATCGGGAGCAGGGCTAAAGGGCTCTGGAAACACCATATATTTT. Translation gives CSARSGAGLKGSGNTIYF. V gene TRBV20-1 combines with J gene TRBJ1-3; tentative D call: TRBD1 (5 bases). Trimming stripped 2 bases from V and 0 bases from J, with 20 bases between. Looked up from germline, CDR1 is DFQATT and CDR2 is SNEGSKA (reference sequence). The CDR3 has 18 amino acids.

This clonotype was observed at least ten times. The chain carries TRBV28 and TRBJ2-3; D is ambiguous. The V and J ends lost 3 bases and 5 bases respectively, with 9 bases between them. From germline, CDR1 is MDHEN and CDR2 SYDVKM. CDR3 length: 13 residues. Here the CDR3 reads CASSLQLRDTQYF. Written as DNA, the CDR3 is TGTGCCAGCAGTTTGCAACTACGAGATACGCAGTATTTT.

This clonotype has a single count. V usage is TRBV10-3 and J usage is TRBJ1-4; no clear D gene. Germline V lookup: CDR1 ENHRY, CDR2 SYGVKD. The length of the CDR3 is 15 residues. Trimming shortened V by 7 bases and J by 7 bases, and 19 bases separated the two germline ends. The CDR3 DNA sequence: TGTGCCATCAACACGGACGGGGTCGGAGGTGAAAAACTGTTTTTT. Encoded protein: CAINTDGVGGEKLFF.

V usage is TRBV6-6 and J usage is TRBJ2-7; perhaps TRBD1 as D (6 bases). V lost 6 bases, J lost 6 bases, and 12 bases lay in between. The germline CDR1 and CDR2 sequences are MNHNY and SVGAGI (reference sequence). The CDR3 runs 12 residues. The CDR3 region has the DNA TGTGCCAGCAGCGTTAAGACAGGCGAGCAGTACGTC. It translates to CASSVKTGEQYV.

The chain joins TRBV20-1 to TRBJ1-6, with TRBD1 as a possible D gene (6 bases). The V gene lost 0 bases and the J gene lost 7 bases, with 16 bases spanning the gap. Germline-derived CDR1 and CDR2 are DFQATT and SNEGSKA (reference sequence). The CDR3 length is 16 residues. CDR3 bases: TGCAGTGCTAGAGAAGGAGGGGGGCAGTTGAATTCACCCCTCCACTTT. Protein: CSAREGGGQLNSPLHF.